What follows describes a single T cell receptor (beta chain). The clone's antigen remains unknown. No base quality information exists; no much larger clone differs at one position. The data belong to a study of CD8+ T cells in alopecia areata (dated by TCRdb to 2016 to 2018). Regarding the complete study: Treated patients were enrolled in an open-label pilot trial of oral tofacitinib at 5 to 10 mg twice daily for moderate-to-severe alopecia areata. Patients stayed on tofacitinib for 6 to 18 months and then had 6 months of follow-up off drug so that delayed response and recurrence could be assessed. High-throughput TCRbeta sequencing was used to examine T cell clonal expansion in alopecia areata in both the C3H/HeJ mouse model and human patients. Human TCRbeta sequencing covered scalp tissue and sorted CD4+ and CD8+ peripheral blood T cells from patchy and totalis/universalis alopecia areata patients and healthy controls. Biopsies were taken from tofacitinib-treated patients at baseline and again at 4 and 24 weeks into treatment, and several of those patients also had a later scalp biopsy. Clonality in the scalp was compared among normal scalp (n=4), patchy alopecia areata scalp (n=8), and alopecia totalis/universalis scalp (n=8). RNA was obtained with the PAXgene miRNA kit for fixed scalp, the miRNeasy kit for PBMCs, and the RNeasy kit for mouse skin. TCRbeta CDR3 regions were amplified by immunoSEQ multiplex PCR using 35 Vbeta forward and 13 Jbeta reverse primers.

According to the germline V gene, CDR1 reads SGHTA and CDR2 reads FQGTGA. Counted from cysteine to phenylalanine, this CDR3 has 14 amino acids. Here the CDR3 DNA is all that survives: 42 bases in frame from base 1. The germline ends are 15 bases apart after V is trimmed by 4 bases and J by 8 bases. To prepare the library, the immunoSEQ multiplex PCR assay was applied. RNA was extracted from all samples and reverse transcribed into cDNA as template for TCR sequencing. First-strand cDNA was synthesized using SuperScript III with a 2:1 mix of oligo-dT and random hexamers. A synthetic immune receptor repertoire was used to gauge amplification bias, and whatever bias remained was removed computationally. As for how the authors treated the data: Raw reads were preprocessed to remove errors, and CDR3 was defined according to IMGT conventions as the region from the conserved cysteine to phenylalanine. To get clonality, Shannon entropy was normalized by log2 of the number of productive unique TCRs and the result was subtracted from 1. Whether scalp clones were CD4 or CD8 was inferred by matching scalp TCRbeta sequences against CD4 and CD8 repertoires sorted from blood. Not all clones reach the TCRdb copy of this immuneACCESS table, which keeps in-frame sequences only. Checked studies attribute under half of the gap to unresolved V genes and leave the rest unexplained. The D gene and trimming were derived from the DNA, and the V and J assignments and clone size from that table. The sample table holds about 19,000 clones, of which under 75% were seen once. The ten largest clones take up 6.1% of the sample.

Here is what the overall study found, with its caveats: Scalp TCR repertoire analysis is complicated because resident alphabeta T cells in normal human skin are also sequenced, whereas mouse skin is dominated by gammadelta T cells. Compared with normal scalp, lesional scalp had higher clonality and more expanded CD8+ clones, particularly in alopecia totalis/universalis, a pattern that suggests antigenic drive. Compared with mice, TCR sequences shared between patients were less clear, possibly partly because of HLA diversity across the patient population.

The sample's time point label, decoded: baseline before oral tofacitinib. Peripheral blood and lesional scalp punch biopsies were obtained from patients with alopecia areata. Scalp biopsies from humans were placed right away in PAXgene tissue containers for fixation. This specimen was skin, taken at week 0. The chain is assembled from TRBV7-3 and TRBJ2-1; there is no confident call for the D gene. This clonotype was sampled from a human donor with alopecia areata. The CDR3 region has the sequence CASSSRPFWDEQFF. The nucleotide sequence reads as follows: TGTGCCAGCAGCTCCCGACCCTTTTGGGATGAGCAGTTCTTC.